Below, 24 T cell receptor beta chains from the same sample are listed, as sequenced in a study of response to subunit inactivated influenza vaccine. TCRdb re-analysed the RT-PCR reads in MiXCR, keeping a single row per CDR3 protein. The table lists around 650,000 distinct CDR3 sequences, 15% to 19% of them singletons. The sample here was PBMCs from blood, taken about 13 days after vaccination. The receptors here all came from a man aged 50 to 59 who received an inactivated influenza vaccine.

The chain joins TRBV29-1 to TRBJ2-3; 7 nucleotides match TRBD1. J gave up 1 base and V 3 bases, and 4 bases lay outside the gene matches. Looked up from germline, CDR1 is SQVTM and CDR2 is ANQGSEA. The CDR3 has 14 residues. CDR3 in amino acids: CSVDKGTGTDTQYF. The CDR3 DNA follows: TGCAGCGTTGATAAGGGGACAGGCACAGATACGCAGTATTTT.

There are many counts of this clonotype. The CDR3: CASSRGSHRADEQFF. In nucleotides, the CDR3 is TGTGCCAGCAGTAGGGGATCCCACAGGGCGGATGAGCAGTTCTTC. This chain uses TRBV6-2 or TRBV6-3 with TRBJ2-1; the D gene is possibly TRBD1 (6 bases). Per germline, CDR1 MNHEY and CDR2 SVGEGT. CDR3 length: 15 residues. V shed 5 bases and J shed 8 bases, with 19 bases lying between them.

The chain links TRBV7-2 to TRBJ2-1; D possibly corresponds to TRBD2 (6 bases). V shed 4 bases and J shed 0 bases, with 13 bases lying between them. The CDR3 is made up of 16 amino acids. Germline V CDR1 and CDR2: SGHTA, FQGNSA. CDR3 sequence (DNA): TGTGCCAGCAGCTATAGCGGAGGACTCTCCTACAATGAGCAGTTCTTC. Protein sequence: CASSYSGGLSYNEQFF.

The table lists this clonotype with many counts. The rearrangement joins TRBV15 to TRBJ2-7; D gene ambiguous. Germline assignment: CDR1 LNHNV and CDR2 YYDKDF (reference sequence). The CDR3 has 13 amino acids. Trimming cost V 3 bases and J 0 bases, with 6 bases left between them. The CDR3: CATSSSPSYEQYF. Here the CDR3 DNA reads TGTGCCACCAGCAGCTCACCCTCCTACGAGCAGTACTTC.

V usage is TRBV5-1 and J usage is TRBJ2-1; 10 bases fit TRBD2. Germline assignment: CDR1 SGHRS and CDR2 YFSETQ. With V trimmed by 4 bases and J by 9 bases, 10 bases remained unmatched. The CDR3 extends over 15 amino acids. CDR3 sequence reads: CASSRSSGREVEQFF. The CDR3 coding sequence is TGCGCCAGCAGCCGGTCAAGCGGGAGGGAAGTTGAGCAGTTCTTC.

In the case of this clonotype: Just one base apart from a much larger clone, this may be a read error. This chain links TRBV10-3 with TRBJ2-5, with D possibly TRBD2 on 6 matching bases. The CDR3 spans 18 residues. From germline, CDR1 is ENHRY and CDR2 SYGVKD. Trimming shortened V by 2 bases and J by 1 base, and 20 bases separated the two germline ends. CDR3 amino acids: CAISESRMAGRGQETQYF. The CDR3 DNA reads as TGTGCCATCAGTGAGAGCCGGATGGCGGGAAGAGGCCAAGAGACCCAGTACTTC.

This chain joins TRBV4-3 and TRBJ2-3; D uncertain. The V end was cut by 4 bases, the J end by 3 bases, with 17 bases between. From germline, CDR1 is LGHNA and CDR2 YSLEER. This CDR3 is built from 16 residues. The CDR3 loop is CASSPRTELRTDTQYF. The CDR3 nucleotides read TGCGCCAGCAGCCCGAGGACGGAGCTCCGAACAGATACGCAGTATTTT.

This clonotype was seen more than once but under ten times. The genes are TRBV3-1 and TRBJ2-3, with 7 positions matching TRBD2. CDR3 size: 15 residues. The germline gives CDR1 LGHDT, CDR2 YNNKEL (reference sequence). V trimming: 2 bases; J trimming: 5 bases; junction bases outside the gene matches: 7. The CDR3 here is CASSQRTRDLDTQYF. The CDR3 nucleotides read TGTGCCAGCAGCCAAAGGACTAGAGATTTAGATACGCAGTATTTT.

This clonotype was seen more than once but under ten times. The chain links TRBV11-2 to TRBJ2-5; D is unresolved. CDR1 and CDR2 (germline): SGHAT, FQNNGV. The V end lost 4 bases, the J end lost 5 bases, and 20 bases lay between the germline ends. There are 16 residues in the CDR3. CDR3 amino acids: CASSSEIRPSGETQYF. The CDR3 bases are TGTGCCAGCAGCTCAGAGATACGGCCCTCCGGGGAGACCCAGTACTTC.

Only a few counts were recorded for this clonotype. The chain has TRBV4-1 and TRBJ1-6, with D unclear. Trimming took 1 base from V and 4 from J, leaving 14 bases between them. Germline CDR1 is MGHRA and CDR2 is YSYEKL. The CDR3 is 17 residues long. CDR3 residues: CASSQASGSQYNSPLHF. CDR3 coding DNA: TGCGCCAGCAGCCAAGCATCGGGTAGCCAATATAATTCACCCCTCCACTTT.

This chain uses TRBV5-6 with TRBJ2-7, with a possible D match to TRBD2 (5 bases). CDR3 length: 14 amino acids. V was pared by 2 bases and J by 5 bases, with 14 bases between. Germline assignment: CDR1 SGHDT and CDR2 YYEEEE. The CDR3 reads CASSLYMAGNEQYF. CDR3 coding DNA: TGTGCCAGCAGCTTATATATGGCGGGCAACGAGCAGTACTTC.

The rearrangement joins TRBV5-6 to TRBJ2-1, with 10 bases identical to TRBD2. The germline V gene has CDR1 SGHDT and CDR2 YYEEEE. The CDR3 runs 15 residues. V shed 4 bases, J shed 4 bases, and the junction held 5 bases outside the gene matches. In nucleotides, the CDR3 is TGTGCCAGCAGCGACGTACTAGCGGGATACAATGAGCAGTTCTTC. Protein sequence: CASSDVLAGYNEQFF.

The rearrangement links TRBV27 to TRBJ2-1; TRBD1 or TRBD2 may be the D gene (6 bases each). The CDR3 extends over 16 amino acids. Looked up from germline, CDR1 is MNHEY and CDR2 is SMNVEV (reference sequence). Trimming took off 4 bases at V and 5 bases at J, with 18 bases between the two ends. DNA of the CDR3: TGTGCCAGCAGTTATGTCTGGCGGAGGGGGGACAATGAGCAGTTCTTC. This encodes CASSYVWRRGDNEQFF.

This clonotype was detected a few times. This chain joins TRBV29-1 and TRBJ2-2; TRBD2 might be the D (6 bases). Germline CDR1 SQVTM, CDR2 ANQGSEA. The V and J ends lost 7 bases and 1 base respectively, with 16 bases between them. CDR3 length equals 15 residues. The CDR3 DNA reads TGCAGCGCCAAAGTGGGACTGGAGAACACCGGGGAGCTGTTTTTT. Translation: CSAKVGLENTGELFF.

The V gene is TRBV29-1, the J gene TRBJ2-3, with D unclear. The CDR3 runs to 12 residues. V was shortened by 5 bases and J by 0 bases, with 6 bases between the two germline ends. Germline CDR1 SQVTM, CDR2 ANQGSEA. CDR3 in DNA: TGCAGCGTTTCGACTAGCACAGATACGCAGTATTTT. Its protein is CSVSTSTDTQYF.

This clonotype was seen more than once but under ten times. The chain joins TRBV5-1 to TRBJ2-7, with D possibly being TRBD1 or TRBD2 (6 bases each). The CDR3 runs 14 residues. V lost 0 bases and J lost 6, with 13 bases in between. The V gene's germline CDR1 is SGHRS and CDR2 YFSETQ. CDR3 residues: CASSLAGGRLEQYF. In DNA, the CDR3 is TGCGCCAGCAGCTTGGCCGGGGGCAGGCTCGAGCAGTACTTC.

This CDR3 reads CASSGAGLASYEQYF. In DNA, the CDR3 is TGTGCCAGCAGCGGCGCGGGACTAGCCTCCTACGAGCAGTACTTC. V usage is TRBV7-9 and J usage is TRBJ2-7; 9 bases are a match to TRBD2. The CDR3 spans 15 residues. Germline CDR1 SEHNR, CDR2 FQNEAQ (reference sequence). Trimming cost V 5 bases and J 0 bases; bases outside gene matches: 5.

The sample holds a few counts of this clonotype. J is TRBJ2-7 and V is TRBV5-1; the D gene is possibly TRBD1 (5 bases). The CDR3 has 15 amino acids. CDR1 SGHRS and CDR2 YFSETQ come from the germline V gene. The V end was cut by 4 bases, the J end by 4 bases, with 18 bases between. CDR3 DNA sequence: TGCGCCAGCAGCGGGGCACAGGCCGATTCTTACGAGCAGTACTTC. It translates to CASSGAQADSYEQYF.

The chain couples TRBV15 to TRBJ2-1; perhaps TRBD1 as D (5 bases). V was shortened by 0 bases and J by 5 bases, with 8 bases between the two germline ends. The CDR3 covers 14 residues. CDR1 and CDR2 from the germline V gene are LNHNV and YYDKDF (reference sequence). The CDR3 region is CATSRDHRNNEQFF. The CDR3 nucleotides are TGTGCCACCAGCAGAGATCACAGGAACAATGAGCAGTTCTTC.

In this sample, this clonotype turned up a few times. The CDR3 loop reads CASSSEGLAFYEQYF. The CDR3 nucleotides are TGCGCCAGCAGCTCGGAGGGACTAGCGTTCTACGAGCAGTACTTC. J is TRBJ2-7 and V is TRBV5-1, with 10 bases that match TRBD2. The germline V gene has CDR1 SGHRS and CDR2 YFSETQ. This CDR3 contains 15 residues. With V trimmed by 3 bases and J by 3 bases, 6 bases remained unmatched.

The chain couples TRBV5-1 to TRBJ2-5; 9 bases fit TRBD1. Per the germline V gene, CDR1 is SGHRS and CDR2 is YFSETQ. The length of the CDR3 is 16 residues. V shed 0 bases and J 0 bases; nucleotides not matched to a gene: 3. CDR3 DNA: TGCGCCAGCAGCTTGGGGGACAGGGCCTACCAAGAGACCCAGTACTTC. Protein sequence: CASSLGDRAYQETQYF.

The chain carries TRBV7-2 and TRBJ1-2; D might be TRBD1 (6 bases). The V and J ends lost 1 base and 5 bases respectively, with 14 bases between them. The CDR3 spans 15 residues. Germline values: CDR1 SGHTA, CDR2 FQGNSA. In DNA, the CDR3 is TGTGCCAGCAGCTTAGTTACAGGGACGGGGTATGGCTACACCTTC. It specifies CASSLVTGTGYGYTF.

V gene TRBV6-2 or TRBV6-3 combines with J gene TRBJ2-2; 7 bases line up with TRBD2. This CDR3 has 13 amino acids. Trimming removed 8 bases from V and 6 bases from J; junction bases left unmatched: 6. Germline loops: CDR1 MNHEY, CDR2 SVGEGT. The CDR3 sequence: CASGRLAPGELFF. CDR3 bases: TGTGCCAGCGGGCGACTAGCCCCCGGGGAGCTGTTTTTT.

Many counts were recorded for this clonotype. The chain uses TRBV14 and TRBJ1-1, with a possible D match to TRBD1 (6 bases). The CDR3 is made up of 13 amino acids. Germline CDR1 is SGHDN and CDR2 is FVKESK. Trimming removed 2 bases at V and 9 bases at J, with 13 bases between. This CDR3 is CASSQRTGTKAFF. CDR3 DNA: TGTGCCAGCAGCCAACGTACCGGGACAAAAGCTTTCTTT.